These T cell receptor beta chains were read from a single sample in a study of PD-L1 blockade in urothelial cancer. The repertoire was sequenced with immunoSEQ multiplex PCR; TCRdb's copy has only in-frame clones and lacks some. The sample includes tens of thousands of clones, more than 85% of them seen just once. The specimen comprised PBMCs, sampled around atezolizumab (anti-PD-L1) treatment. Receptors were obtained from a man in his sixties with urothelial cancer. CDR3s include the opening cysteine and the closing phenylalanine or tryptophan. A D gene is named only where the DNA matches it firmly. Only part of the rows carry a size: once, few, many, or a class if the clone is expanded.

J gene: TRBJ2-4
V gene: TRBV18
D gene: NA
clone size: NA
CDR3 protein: CASSPSGSKNIQYF
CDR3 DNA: TGTGCCAGCTCACCGAGCGGGTCGAAAAACATTCAGTACTTC

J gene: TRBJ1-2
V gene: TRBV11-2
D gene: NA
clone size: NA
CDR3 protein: CASSLVGTSYGYTF
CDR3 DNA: TGTGCCAGCAGCTTAGTCGGGACAAGCTATGGCTACACCTTC

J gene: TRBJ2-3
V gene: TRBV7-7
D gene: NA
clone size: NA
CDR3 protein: CASSELQDTDTQYF
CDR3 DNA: TGTGCTAGCAGCGAATTACAGGACACAGATACGCAGTATTTT

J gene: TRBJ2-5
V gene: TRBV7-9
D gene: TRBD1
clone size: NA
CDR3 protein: CASSLASYRGADQYF
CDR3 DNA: TGTGCCAGCAGCTTAGCAAGTTACAGGGGGGCCGACCAGTACTTC

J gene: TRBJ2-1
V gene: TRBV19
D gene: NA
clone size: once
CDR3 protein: CASSIMSGEYNEQFF
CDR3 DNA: TGTGCCAGTAGTATCATGAGCGGCGAGTACAATGAGCAGTTCTTC

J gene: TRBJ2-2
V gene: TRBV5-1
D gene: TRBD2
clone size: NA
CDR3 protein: CASSSGLAGVVGELFF
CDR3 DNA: TGCGCCAGCAGCTCTGGACTAGCGGGAGTGGTCGGGGAGCTGTTTTTT

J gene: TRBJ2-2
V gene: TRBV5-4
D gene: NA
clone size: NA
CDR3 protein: CASSYRGSNTGELFF
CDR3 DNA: TGTGCCAGCAGCTATCGGGGGTCGAACACCGGGGAGCTGTTTTTT

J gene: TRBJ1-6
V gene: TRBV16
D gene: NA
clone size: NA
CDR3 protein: CASSYGQSSYNSPLHF
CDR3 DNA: TGTGCCAGCAGCTATGGACAGAGCTCCTATAATTCACCCCTCCACTTT

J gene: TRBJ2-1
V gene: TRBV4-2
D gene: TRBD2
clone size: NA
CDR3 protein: CASSQDWSGRGNEQFF
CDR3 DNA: TGTGCCAGCAGCCAAGACTGGAGCGGGAGAGGGAATGAGCAGTTCTTC

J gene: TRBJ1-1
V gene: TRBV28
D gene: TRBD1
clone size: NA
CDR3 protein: CASSFYRGTEAFF
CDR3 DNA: TGTGCCAGCAGTTTCTACAGGGGAACTGAAGCTTTCTTT

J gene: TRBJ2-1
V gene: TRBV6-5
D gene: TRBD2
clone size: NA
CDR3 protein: CASRDPSGPYNEQFF
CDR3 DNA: TGTGCCAGCAGGGACCCTAGCGGGCCCTACAATGAGCAGTTCTTC

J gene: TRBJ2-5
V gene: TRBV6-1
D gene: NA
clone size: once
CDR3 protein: CASSERLQEAQYF
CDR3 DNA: TGTGCCAGCAGTGAAAGACTCCAAGAGGCCCAGTACTTC

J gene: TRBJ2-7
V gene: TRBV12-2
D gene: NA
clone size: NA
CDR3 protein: CASHIYEQYF
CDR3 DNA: TGTGCAAGTCACATCTACGAGCAGTACTTC

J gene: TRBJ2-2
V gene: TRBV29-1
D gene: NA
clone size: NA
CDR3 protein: CSGRRESDTGELFF
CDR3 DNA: TGCAGCGGTCGACGGGAGTCCGACACCGGGGAGCTGTTTTTT

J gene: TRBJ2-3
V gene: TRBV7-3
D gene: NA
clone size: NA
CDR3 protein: CASSPRTRTDTQYF
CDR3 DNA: TGTGCCAGCAGCCCACGGACTCGCACAGATACGCAGTATTTT

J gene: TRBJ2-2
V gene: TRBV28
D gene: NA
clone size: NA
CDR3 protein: CASSPTGQFGTGELFF
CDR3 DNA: TGTGCCAGCAGCCCTACTGGACAGTTTGGGACCGGGGAGCTGTTTTTT

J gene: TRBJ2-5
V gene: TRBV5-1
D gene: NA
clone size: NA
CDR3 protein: CASSLDGGEETQYF
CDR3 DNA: TGCGCCAGCAGCTTGGACGGCGGGGAAGAGACCCAGTACTTC

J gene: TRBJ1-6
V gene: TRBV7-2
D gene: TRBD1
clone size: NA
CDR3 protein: CASSLGQVNSPLHF
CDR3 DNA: TGTGCCAGCAGCCTGGGACAGGTGAATTCACCCCTCCACTTT

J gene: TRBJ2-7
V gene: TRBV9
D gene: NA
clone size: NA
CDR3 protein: CASSVGDFSYEQYF
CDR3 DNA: TGTGCCAGCAGCGTAGGGGACTTCTCCTACGAGCAGTACTTC

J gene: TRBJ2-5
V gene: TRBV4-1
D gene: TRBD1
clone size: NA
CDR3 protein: CASSLRGQETQYF
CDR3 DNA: TGCGCCAGCAGTCTCAGGGGGCAAGAGACCCAGTACTTC

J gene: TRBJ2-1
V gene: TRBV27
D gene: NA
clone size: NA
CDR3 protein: CASSLGERHNEQFF
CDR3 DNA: TGTGCCAGCAGTCTCGGGGAAAGGCACAATGAGCAGTTCTTC

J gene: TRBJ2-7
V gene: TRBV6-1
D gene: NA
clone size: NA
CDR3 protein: CASESGGPTYEQYF
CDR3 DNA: TGTGCCAGCGAATCAGGGGGGCCCACCTACGAGCAGTACTTC

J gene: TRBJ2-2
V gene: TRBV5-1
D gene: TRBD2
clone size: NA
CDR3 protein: CASSRSGGYTGELFF
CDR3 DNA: TGCGCCAGCAGCCGTAGCGGGGGGTACACCGGGGAGCTGTTTTTT

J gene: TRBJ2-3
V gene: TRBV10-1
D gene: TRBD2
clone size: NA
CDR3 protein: CASSESGGETDTQYF
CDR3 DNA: TGCGCCAGCAGTGAGTCGGGGGGGGAGACAGATACGCAGTATTTT

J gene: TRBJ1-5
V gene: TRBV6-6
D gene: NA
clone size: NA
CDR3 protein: CASSYQAVSNQPQHF
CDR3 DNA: TGTGCCAGCAGTTACCAGGCTGTGAGCAATCAGCCCCAGCATTTT

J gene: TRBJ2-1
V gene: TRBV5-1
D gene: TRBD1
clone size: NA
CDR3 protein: CASSLQGGEQFF
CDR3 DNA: TGCGCCAGCAGCTTACAGGGGGGTGAGCAGTTCTTC